This T cell receptor (beta chain) was sequenced during a study of T cell changes during pregnancy in multiple sclerosis. This CDR3 is built from 14 residues. V was shortened by 2 bases and J by 3 bases, with 10 bases between the two germline ends. The germline CDR1 and CDR2 sequences are LNHDA and SQIVND (reference sequence). Measured with immunoSEQ multiplex PCR; TCRdb has only the in-frame clones, and not every one. The sample yields approximately 48,000 clones, more than 75% seen once. This sequence originates from a female donor with multiple sclerosis, enrolled in a pregnancy study. The V and J genes are TRBV19 and TRBJ1-2; TRBD1 might be the D (5 bases). The input for sequencing was CD8+ T cells from peripheral blood mononuclear cells, taken before pregnancy. DNA of the CDR3: TGTGCCAGTAGTATACGACAGTGGGACTATGGCTACACCTTC. This sequence encodes CASSIRQWDYGYTF.